A selection of T cell receptor beta chains follows, all from one sample in a study of shared clonotypes between healthy human individuals. Clones were read by immunoSEQ multiplex PCR, and TCRdb kept only the in-frame ones, dropping some. Here the sample spans around 2,100,000 clones, around 96% being singletons. Sequenced: naive CD8+ T cells sorted from blood. Receptors were obtained from a man aged 18-30 years in good health. Each CDR3 is given with its conserved first and last residue. D genes are given only for firm matches. Clone size is given for some rows only: seen once, a few or many times, or a class if the clone is expanded.

cdr3_nt,cdr3_aa,clone_size,v_call,j_call,d_call
TGTGCCAGCAGTTTCCTTAGCGGGTCCACTAGCACAGATACGCAGTATTTT,CASSFLSGSTSTDTQYF,NA,TRBV13,TRBJ2-3,TRBD2
TGTGCCAGCAGCCAAAATGGAGAGGGGGCTTTAAACACTGAAGCTTTCTTT,CASSQNGEGALNTEAFF,NA,TRBV4-2,TRBJ1-1,TRBD1
TGCGCCAGCAGCCCCCGGGACATCCTCTCTGGGGCCAACGTCCTGACTTTC,CASSPRDILSGANVLTF,once,TRBV4-1,TRBJ2-6,NA
TGCGCCAGCAGCTTGGCCGAGGGCTCGAACACTGAAGCTTTCTTT,CASSLAEGSNTEAFF,NA,TRBV5-1,TRBJ1-1,NA
TGTGCCAGCAGCGTAGGGCTGCCGGGACCCAACTATGGCTACACCTTC,CASSVGLPGPNYGYTF,NA,TRBV9,TRBJ1-2,NA
TGCGCCAGCAGCCAAGATACTGGAGGGCCTGGAAACACCATATATTTT,CASSQDTGGPGNTIYF,NA,TRBV4-3,TRBJ1-3,NA
TGTGCCAGTAGGCTTACAGGGGCTCTCGAACGGGGGGGCAGCCTGGACGAGCAGTACTTC,CASRLTGALERGGSLDEQYF,once,TRBV19,TRBJ2-7,NA
TGTGCCAGCAGTGAAGCGGAAATATCCTACGAGCAGTACTTC,CASSEAEISYEQYF,NA,TRBV25-1,TRBJ2-7,NA
TGTGCCAGCAGTTTACGGAGTCCCGTCAATGAGCAGTTCTTC,CASSLRSPVNEQFF,NA,TRBV27,TRBJ2-1,NA
TGTGCCAGCAGTTTAACGACGGGGTCTAATGAAAAACTGTTTTTT,CASSLTTGSNEKLFF,NA,TRBV28,TRBJ1-4,NA
TGTGCCAGCAATCTCCCGGGACACCCCTACGAGCAGTACTTC,CASNLPGHPYEQYF,NA,TRBV6-1,TRBJ2-7,NA
TGTGCCAGCAGCGGACTAGCAACAGGCACAGATACGCAGTATTTT,CASSGLATGTDTQYF,NA,TRBV2,TRBJ2-3,TRBD2
TGCGCCAGCAGCCGCCCCGCGGGGAGAAGTAATGAAAAACTGTTTTTT,CASSRPAGRSNEKLFF,NA,TRBV4-1,TRBJ1-4,NA
TGTGCCAGTAACCCCAGACCGGGACTAGCGGTCAATGAGCAGTTCTTC,CASNPRPGLAVNEQFF,NA,TRBV19,TRBJ2-1,TRBD2
TGTGCCACCAGCAGAGATCGGGTAGCTTACAATGAGCAGTTCTTC,CATSRDRVAYNEQFF,NA,TRBV15,TRBJ2-1,NA